This T cell receptor (beta chain) derives from a study of blood T cell repertoires in COVID-19. As for the study in general: Whether acute or convalescent, the COVID-19 samples came from the United States, Italy and Spain. Sources were T cells, B-cell-depleted T cells, or PBMCs; the material itself was cDNA or gDNA.

As processed by the authors: Reference gene primers were amplified, and this amplification served to estimate nucleated cell counts. Sequencing was performed with immunoSEQ multiplex PCR; in TCRdb, only in-frame clones are kept and a portion is missing. D and trimming come from the DNA, and the V and J calls and clone size come from that table. The table records 90,000 to 130,000 clones, around 90% of them present only once. The TCR comes from a human donor in a cohort sampled during active COVID-19. Sequences were obtained from peripheral blood.

This CDR3 is CAWSVLGTEAFF. The CDR3 DNA is TGTGCCTGGAGTGTCCTCGGGACTGAAGCTTTCTTT. The V and J genes are TRBV30 and TRBJ1-1; no firm D call. The V and J ends lost 0 bases and 5 bases respectively, with 7 bases between them. This CDR3 is built from 12 residues. Germline V gives CDR1 GTSNPN, CDR2 SVGIG (reference sequence).